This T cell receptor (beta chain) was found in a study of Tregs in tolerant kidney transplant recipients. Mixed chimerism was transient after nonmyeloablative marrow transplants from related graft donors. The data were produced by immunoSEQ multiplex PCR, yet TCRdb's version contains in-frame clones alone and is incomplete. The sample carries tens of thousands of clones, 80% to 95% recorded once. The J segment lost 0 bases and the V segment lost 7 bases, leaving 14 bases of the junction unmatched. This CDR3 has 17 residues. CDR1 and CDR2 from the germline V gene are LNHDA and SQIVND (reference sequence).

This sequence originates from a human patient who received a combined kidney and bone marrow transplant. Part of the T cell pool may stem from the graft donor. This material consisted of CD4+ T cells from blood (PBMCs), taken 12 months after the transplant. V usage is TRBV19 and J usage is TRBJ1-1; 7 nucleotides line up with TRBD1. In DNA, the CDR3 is TGTGCCAGTACTGACGGGACAGAAAGATCCATGAACACTGAAGCTTTCTTT. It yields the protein CASTDGTERSMNTEAFF.